A single sample gave rise to the 26 T cell receptor beta chains below, sequenced in a study of blood T cell repertoires in COVID-19. Method: immunoSEQ multiplex PCR; TCRdb's copy keeps in-frame clones and lacks some. The sample has about 220,000 clones, about 90% seen once. Input material: peripheral blood. These receptors all come from a man aged 35 to 55 with active or convalescent COVID-19.

V gene TRBV27 combines with J gene TRBJ2-5; TRBD2 matches 9 bases. Germline lookup yields CDR1 MNHEY and CDR2 SMNVEV (reference sequence). This CDR3 is built from 15 residues. V lost 6 bases to trimming and J lost 1 base; unmatched junction nucleotides: 6. CDR3 coding DNA: TGTGCCAGCAGCCCAGGGACTAGCCGCCAAGAGACCCAGTACTTC. It codes for CASSPGTSRQETQYF.

The V call is TRBV28, the J call TRBJ2-5; 11 bases are a match to TRBD2. The CDR3 runs 17 residues. Germline V CDR1 and CDR2: MDHEN, SYDVKM. Trimming removed 3 bases from V and 7 bases from J; junction bases left unmatched: 13. The DNA of the CDR3 is TGTGCCAGCAGTTTGTCCCCCCATAGCGGGGGGGCCGGGACCCAGTACTTC. This translates into CASSLSPHSGGAGTQYF.

The chain links TRBV10-3 to TRBJ1-5, with D possibly TRBD1 on 6 matching bases. The V gene lost 7 bases and the J gene lost 5 bases, with 12 bases spanning the gap. The CDR3 covers 13 residues. Germline V gene lookup returns CDR1 ENHRY and CDR2 SYGVKD. The chain's CDR3 is CAIKAGADQPQHF. DNA for the CDR3: TGTGCCATCAAAGCAGGGGCCGATCAGCCCCAGCATTTT.

V is TRBV5-1 and J is TRBJ2-3; TRBD2 aligns across 9 bases. The CDR3 runs to 15 residues. Germline V gene sequence: CDR1 SGHRS, CDR2 YFSETQ. After removal of 4 bases from V and 3 bases from J, the junction contained 6 bases not matched to a gene. CDR3 nucleotides: TGCGCCAGCAGCCAGCGGGAGGTGGGGACAGATACGCAGTATTTT. Its translation is CASSQREVGTDTQYF.

The chain carries TRBV11-3 and TRBJ2-7, with D possibly TRBD1 on 6 matching bases. Trimming took off 1 base at V and 2 bases at J, with 15 bases between the two ends. The CDR3 is 16 amino acids. CDR1 SGHNT and CDR2 YENEEA come from the germline V gene. The CDR3 DNA sequence: TGTGCCAGCAGCTTAGGATCCAGGGGTGGCCCCTACGAGCAGTACTTC. Its translation: CASSLGSRGGPYEQYF. Full variable domain (remainder filled in from reference TRBV11-3 and TRBJ2-7): EAGVVQSPRYKIIEKKQPVAFWCNPISGHNTLYWYLQNLGQGPELLIRYENEEAVDDSQLPKDRFSAERLKGVDSTLKIQPAELGDSAVYLCASSLGSRGGPYEQYFGPGTRLTVT.

The rearrangement links TRBV6-4 to TRBJ2-3; 8 nucleotides align to TRBD2. After removal of 2 bases from V and 2 bases from J, the junction contained 3 bases not matched to a gene. CDR3 size: 15 residues. Germline CDR1 reads MRHNA; CDR2 reads SNTAGT. CDR3 residues: CASSDGTRHTDTQYF. The CDR3 coding sequence is TGTGCCAGCAGTGACGGGACTAGACACACAGATACGCAGTATTTT.

The V gene is TRBV7-3, the J gene TRBJ2-3; 9 bases align to TRBD2. The CDR3 is 17 residues long. Germline CDR1 reads SGHTA; CDR2 reads FQGTGA. V trimming: 5 bases; J trimming: 0 bases; junction bases outside the gene matches: 9. CDR3 coding DNA: TGTGCCAGCAGCCCCGGACTAGCGCGAACTAGCACAGATACGCAGTATTTT. It specifies CASSPGLARTSTDTQYF.

The chain is built from TRBV19 and TRBJ1-2; D gene uncertain. The ends were cut back, 0 bases at V and 2 bases at J, with 10 bases in the middle. This CDR3 region has 15 residues. Germline CDR1 reads LNHDA; CDR2 reads SQIVND (reference sequence). CDR3 sequence reads: CASSIEVRVNYGYTF. The CDR3 bases are TGTGCCAGTAGTATAGAGGTTCGAGTGAACTATGGCTACACCTTC.

This rearrangement joins TRBV19 to TRBJ1-4, with a possible D match to TRBD1 (5 bases). The CDR3 totals 15 residues. Germline V gives CDR1 LNHDA, CDR2 SQIVND (reference sequence). V lost 8 bases and J 7 bases, leaving 20 bases between the germline ends. Here the CDR3 reads CASAPLGQGGEKLFF. In DNA form, the CDR3 reads TGTGCCAGTGCCCCTTTAGGGCAGGGAGGTGAAAAACTGTTTTTT.

The CDR3 nucleotides read TGTGCCAGCAGCCATGCCGGGACAGGGACCTACGAGCAGTACTTC. Translated: CASSHAGTGTYEQYF. The gene calls are TRBV4-2 and TRBJ2-7; TRBD1 agrees at 9 bases. Germline assignment: CDR1 LGHNA and CDR2 YNFKEQ. The CDR3 sequence is 15 residues long. V shed 3 bases, J shed 2 bases, and the junction held 5 bases outside the gene matches.

V gene TRBV28 combines with J gene TRBJ1-1; 7 bases match TRBD1. V lost 9 bases, J lost 1 base, and 20 bases stayed unmatched. Germline lookup yields CDR1 MDHEN and CDR2 SYDVKM. The CDR3 totals 18 residues. The chain's CDR3 is CASPRRDSLPSSNTEAFF. CDR3 bases: TGTGCCAGTCCACGGCGGGACAGCCTGCCCTCATCGAACACTGAAGCTTTCTTT.

The chain employs TRBV2 and TRBJ1-2; D possibly corresponds to TRBD1 (6 bases). The CDR3 extends over 14 amino acids. V lost 6 bases, J lost 2 bases, and 13 bases lay in between. CDR1 is SNHLY and CDR2 is FYNNEI in the germline V gene. CDR3 nucleotides: TGTGCCAGCAGCCGAGGACAGTCCAACTATGGCTACACCTTC. Amino acids: CASSRGQSNYGYTF.

The chain couples TRBV28 to TRBJ1-5, with D possibly being TRBD1 (6 bases). CDR3 length: 16 residues. Germline V gene data show CDR1 as MDHEN and CDR2 as SYDVKM. Trimming stripped 6 bases from V and 0 bases from J, with 15 bases between. This chain's CDR3 is CASSPRQVYSNQPQHF. For the CDR3, the DNA is TGTGCCAGCAGCCCGAGACAGGTTTATAGCAATCAGCCCCAGCATTTT.

The chain has TRBV27 and TRBJ2-7, with a weak D call TRBD2 (6 bases). Germline V gives CDR1 MNHEY, CDR2 SMNVEV (reference sequence). V dropped 3 bases and J dropped 0 bases, with 12 bases sitting between them. The CDR3 runs 15 residues. The CDR3 DNA follows: TGTGCCAGCAGTTTCGCGGGGCACTACTCCTACGAGCAGTACTTC. It codes for CASSFAGHYSYEQYF.

This clone was counted only a few times. The gene calls are TRBV30 and TRBJ2-7; 10 bases line up with TRBD1. Looked up from germline, CDR1 is GTSNPN and CDR2 is SVGIG (reference sequence). V lost 4 bases to trimming and J lost 3 bases; unmatched junction nucleotides: 9. The CDR3 runs to 15 residues. CDR3 in amino acids: CAWTLGGQGVYEQYF. CDR3 DNA: TGTGCCTGGACCCTCGGCGGACAGGGGGTCTACGAGCAGTACTTC. The full variable domain, rest sourced from reference TRBV30 and TRBJ2-7, is SQTIHQWPATLVQPVGSPLSLECTVEGTSNPNLYWYRQAAGRGLQLLFYSVGIGQISSEVPQNLSASRPQDRQFILSSKKLLLSDSGFYLCAWTLGGQGVYEQYFGPGTRLTVT.

The V gene is TRBV7-3, the J gene TRBJ2-2; D is unresolved. CDR3 size: 14 residues. Germline V gives CDR1 SGHTA, CDR2 FQGTGA. Trimming stripped 3 bases from V and 4 bases from J, with 9 bases between. Here the CDR3 reads CASSFKSPTGELFF. CDR3 bases: TGTGCCAGCAGCTTTAAATCTCCCACCGGGGAGCTGTTTTTT.

This sequence joins TRBV19 and TRBJ1-1; 7 bases line up with TRBD1. Germline lookup yields CDR1 LNHDA and CDR2 SQIVND (reference sequence). Germline trimming cut 8 bases from V and 0 bases from J; bases unmatched to any gene: 9. There are 15 residues in the CDR3. For the CDR3, the DNA is TGTGCCAGTGCCCGGGACAGACGTTTGAACACTGAAGCTTTCTTT. Translated, it gives CASARDRRLNTEAFF.

The chain uses TRBV2 and TRBJ2-4, with D tentatively TRBD1 (5 bases). This CDR3 has 15 amino acids. Germline-derived CDR1 and CDR2 are SNHLY and FYNNEI. V gave up 6 bases and J gave up 5 bases, with 17 bases separating them. The CDR3 sequence is CASRFTDSNQNIQYF. For the CDR3, the DNA is TGTGCCAGCAGGTTCACCGACAGTAACCAAAACATTCAGTACTTC.

This rearrangement joins TRBV24-1 to TRBJ2-7, with TRBD2 matching 7 bases. Germline assignment: CDR1 KGHDR and CDR2 SFDVKD. The V segment lost 7 bases and the J segment 7 bases; nucleotides outside the gene matches: 9. This CDR3 comprises 13 residues. The CDR3: CATSPGRTLEQYF. DNA for the CDR3: TGTGCCACCAGCCCCGGGAGGACGTTGGAGCAGTACTTC.

The J gene is TRBJ2-3, the V gene TRBV29-1; TRBD1 aligns across 7 bases. J lost 4 bases, V lost 6 bases, and 7 bases had no gene match. The CDR3 is made up of 13 amino acids. CDR1 is SQVTM and CDR2 is ANQGSEA in the germline V gene. The DNA for the CDR3 is TGCAGCGTAGCTCGGGACAGTCCAGATACGCAGTATTTT. Its translation is CSVARDSPDTQYF.

The rearrangement joins TRBV11-2 to TRBJ2-1; TRBD2 matches at 7 bases. This CDR3 comprises 14 residues. The germline V gene has CDR1 SGHAT and CDR2 FQNNGV. J was trimmed by 3 bases and V by 5 bases; bases with no gene match: 4. The CDR3, as DNA: TGTGCCAGCAGCCCCTGGGACTACTACAATGAGCAGTTCTTC. Translated, it gives CASSPWDYYNEQFF.

This sequence joins TRBV28 and TRBJ1-2, with D perhaps TRBD1 (5 bases). The CDR3 has 13 amino acids. Trimming shortened V by 6 bases and J by 4 bases, and 12 bases separated the two germline ends. Germline CDR1 is MDHEN and CDR2 is SYDVKM. The CDR3 region is CASRMGGGYGYTF. CDR3 coding DNA: TGTGCCAGCAGGATGGGCGGGGGCTATGGCTACACCTTC.

This rearrangement joins TRBV5-1 to TRBJ2-3; 8 bases line up with TRBD1. Germline V gene data show CDR1 as SGHRS and CDR2 as YFSETQ. CDR3 size: 16 residues. With 5 bases clipped from V and 2 bases from J, the junction kept 10 bases outside the gene matches. The CDR3, as DNA: TGCGCCAGCAGTAACACAGGGGGGTTCCTCACAGATACGCAGTATTTT. As protein: CASSNTGGFLTDTQYF.

The chain recombines TRBV4-1 with TRBJ2-5, with D possibly TRBD2 on 7 matching bases. The germline V gene encodes CDR1 MGHRA and CDR2 YSYEKL. The CDR3 is 17 residues long. V lost 5 bases and J lost 4, with 23 bases in between. The chain's CDR3 is CASSSRSAGAGGETQYF. CDR3 bases: TGCGCCAGCAGCTCAAGGTCGGCGGGGGCGGGCGGAGAGACCCAGTACTTC.

This clone appeared a few times. The chain recombines TRBV28 with TRBJ1-6; TRBD1 matches 11 bases. The V gene's germline CDR1 is MDHEN and CDR2 SYDVKM. The CDR3 runs 16 residues. Losses at the gene ends were 6 bases for V and 3 bases for J; bases not matched to a gene: 4. CDR3 coding DNA: TGTGCCAGCAGAGGACAGGGGGCCGGCTATAATTCACCCCTCCACTTT. Its translation: CASRGQGAGYNSPLHF.

This sequence joins TRBV10-1 and TRBJ2-4, with D maybe TRBD2 (5 bases). Germline-derived CDR1 and CDR2 are WNHNN and SYGVQD (reference sequence). The CDR3 is made up of 16 amino acids. V lost 0 bases, J lost 1 base, and 10 bases lay in between. The CDR3 nucleotides read TGCGCCAGCAGTGAGTCCGGGGATGGGGCCAAAAACATTCAGTACTTC. It translates to CASSESGDGAKNIQYF.